This section outlines one T cell receptor (beta chain) sequence together with its context. Its antigen is not known. In this CDR3 the conserved last residue, phenylalanine or tryptophan, is missing, so a read error is likely. The sample belongs to a study of post-analysis software for immune sequencing data. The TCR beta cDNA libraries carried unique molecular identifiers. TCRdb independently ran MiXCR on the PCR reads; one entry per CDR3 protein. The table includes about 430,000 distinct CDR3 sequences, 39% detected once. Looked up from germline, CDR1 is SGHTA and CDR2 is FQGTGA. This CDR3 is 14 amino acids long. V trimming: 2 bases; J trimming: 11 bases; junction bases outside the gene matches: 8. Broader study findings: The study found TRBV5-6, TRBV5-1 and TRBV20-1 among several TRBV segments more frequent in patients than controls.

The chain links TRBV7-3 to TRBJ2-5; 10 nucleotides match TRBD1. The specimen sequenced was blood. This TCR was recovered from a girl aged 2 to 9 with multiple sclerosis. The CDR3 protein is CASSLWDRGGEQYC. Written as DNA, the CDR3 is TGTGCCAGCAGCTTATGGGACAGGGGTGGGGAGCAGTACTGC.